This T cell receptor (beta chain) is from a study of cytomegalovirus exposure and HLA in healthy donors (dated by TCRdb to about 2017). Study-level background: An earlier analysis of some 600 of the donors reported 276 Gb of sequence data and approximately 120 million unique TCR beta sequences obtained from around 170 million T cells. Among the roughly 400 genotyped donors, more than 70% belonged to the genetic ancestry cluster associated with self-reported Caucasian donors. Besides the first cohort of about 730 subjects, a separate validation cohort made up of 120 different subjects was used. The study combined high-throughput TCR immunosequencing, statistical association of individual TCRs with disease status, and machine learning to predict cytomegalovirus infection status. Every repertoire in the discovery cohort had been generated on one and the same sequencing platform. In a later genetic analysis, genome-wide SNP genotypes for about three fifths of the roughly 670 donors were used, and that subset was treated as a discovery cohort. The number of donors typed differed by locus, with about 629-630 for A, B, C, DRB1 and DQB1, roughly 520 for DQA1, 600 to 610 for DPA1, and roughly 450 for DPB1. To decide whether each TCR beta V gene segment behaved as functional or pseudogenic, an earlier analysis of 587 of the donors relied on high-throughput TCR beta sequencing. The aim of the study was to test whether cataloging public T cell receptors could identify signatures of past pathogen exposure. Roughly five DR-DQ haplotypes were handled as single units for association and clustering because linkage in the cohort was strong. Among a few hundred genotyped donors of the cohort, an average of 235,054 unique TCR beta nucleotide sequences were sequenced per donor, roughly a sixth of them non-productive. Both class I and class II loci were covered by HLA typing, at four-digit resolution. In a later analysis, previously published TCR beta repertoires from 500 to 750 donors were re-analyzed and high-resolution HLA genotyping was added so that TCR occurrence patterns could be studied. The study used immunosequencing to profile the T cell repertoires of about 670 subjects and linked those repertoires to cytomegalovirus serostatus. Rather than drawing on any new phenotypic data, the later analysis identified candidate immune exposures from TCR beta sequences and the way those sequences occurred across donors. Donor age, sex, ethnicity and CMV serostatus were collected together with the repertoire data. Approximately 300 gigabases of sequencing data and approximately 85 million unique TCR sequences were included in an early release covering 500 to 750 HLA-typed donors. General findings and caveats noted by the study authors: Compared with equally common non-associated chains, HLA-associated TCR beta chains in a later analysis were more clonally expanded and had lower generation probabilities. The only immune exposure information available for the cohort was CMV serostatus. In vitro tests confirmed that three of the cytomegalovirus-associated TCR beta chains recognize cytomegalovirus antigens. HLA typing was unavailable for some donors at each locus, so association tests used only the typed subset. The authors suggested that the approach could potentially be extended to other disease states and immunological phenotypes. The study listed approximately 150 TCR beta chains as associated with cytomegalovirus. In a later analysis, around 15,000 TCR beta sequences were associated with specific HLA alleles at a false discovery rate of 0.05. A further reported finding was that TCR beta sequences accurately predicted the HLA-A and HLA-B alleles for most subjects in the first cohort. Because counts were too low, some 17 rarely observed V segments, including chromosome 9 orphons, were excluded from the earlier analysis of 587 of the donors. The cohort was sequenced for TCR beta chains only, and without alpha or paired-chain data the features that could be detected were limited. Across donors, most TCR sequences were observed very rarely, whereas some public TCRs were present in many individuals. Most CMV-associated TCR beta chains appeared to be HLA-restricted in a later analysis, and the HLA associations seemed to be driven largely by CMV exposure. Because the 87-base-pair reads could not distinguish some IMGT-functional V segments, including TRBV6-2 and TRBV6-3, those segments were excluded. The classifier was reported to diagnose cytomegalovirus status with high specificity and sensitivity in both the original cohort and the validation cohort. Correlated functional status among segregating V segments might be attributable to linkage disequilibrium, but an unknown experimental factor could not be ruled out. A later analysis reported that several top co-occurrence clusters appeared linked to parvovirus B19, influenza, CMV and Epstein-Barr virus. In an earlier analysis of approximately 590 of the donors, most TCR beta V segments were observed in productive rearrangements about 87% or about 30% of the time, broadly matching IMGT annotations. Presence/absence analyses assumed roughly uniform sequencing depth across donors, an assumption that may not hold. A later genetic analysis associated a missense DCLRE1C variant with V-gene and J-gene trimming of TCR beta chains, and an independent cohort replicated the association. In a later genetic analysis, fewer N-insertions in productive TCRs were reported among donors in an Asian-associated ancestry cluster than the approximately 630-donor mean. When HLA alleles, especially DR and DQ, strongly co-occurred, attributing TCR associations to individual alleles was difficult. According to a later analysis, TCR association rates differed among HLA loci, with DRB1 alleles showing the most associated TCRs and HLA-C alleles showing the fewest. A group of highly shared sequence variants was considered likely to be a technical artifact of the sequencing pipeline.

Libraries were built with the immunoSEQ multiplex PCR assay. For the multiplex PCR, a mixture combining 60 forward primers for TCR Vbeta segments and 13 reverse primers for TCR Jbeta segments was used. The CDR3 region of rearranged TCR beta genes was amplified from genomic DNA with a multiplex PCR assay. Amplified TCR beta libraries were sequenced as 87-base-pair reads on the Illumina HiSeq System. As for the authors' bioinformatics: In a later analysis, some 80 million unique TCR beta chains were counted across the approximately 640 repertoires, and about 9.9 million of these chains were shared by at least two donors. Raw reads were error-corrected and collapsed into unique sequences by a nearest-neighbor algorithm in which closely related sequences were merged to remove PCR and sequencing errors. V, D and J gene segments were assigned by aligning CDR3 sequences to IMGT reference sequences. Each retained sequence needed at least a six-nucleotide match to both a V gene segment and a J gene segment. Rearrangements were called productive when the CDR3 lacked stop codons and stayed in frame with V and J; all others were non-productive. CDR3 was defined according to IMGT convention as the region running from the second conserved V-encoded cysteine to the conserved J-encoded phenylalanine. In an earlier analysis of 500 to 650 of the donors, sequences lacking an unambiguous match to a single V gene segment were excluded. An earlier analysis of a few hundred of the donors classified V segments as functional when productive rearrangements were above 56.7% and as segregating when the standard deviation between donors was above 5%. A statistical classification framework was built to diagnose cytomegalovirus status from the catalog of TCR beta chain sequences. In a later analysis, V and J genes were assigned by comparing TCR nucleotide sequences against IMGT/GENE-DB human TR gene sequences. Using the TCRdist pipeline, a later analysis assigned CDR3 sequences along with most-parsimonious VDJ recombination scenarios. In a later analysis, each TCR beta chain was defined by its CDR3 amino acid sequence together with its V-gene family, and reads lacking a unique V-gene family were excluded. As a way to deal with suspected cross-contamination and a sequencing artifact, a later analysis dropped nearly 600 nucleotide sequences that were highly shared and had low generation probability. For each public chain, a later analysis derived a clonal expansion index from normalized ranks of inferred template counts within each repertoire. A later analysis computed generation probabilities with a VDJ recombination model fitted to out-of-frame rearrangements, and checked the results against IGoR. Hypergeometric tests were used in a later analysis to score TCR-TCR, TCR-HLA and TCR-CMV co-occurrence, with a repertoire-size bias correction applied to the TCR pairs. In a later analysis, false discovery rates were estimated by permuting HLA or CMV assignments 20 times. In a later analysis, co-occurring TCRs were grouped using DBSCAN, with TCRdist sequence similarity added in when clustering inside HLA-allele-positive subsets. Repertoires with fewer than 30,000 or more than 120,000 public chains were left out of co-occurrence clustering, as were roughly five repertoires with anomalous nucleotide sharing. TCRdb mirrors the immuneACCESS table, restricted to in-frame sequences. Some clones are absent from its copies; in checked studies, under half trace to an unresolved V gene, and the reason for the others is unknown. The DNA gave D and trimming, while V, J and clone size come from that table. The sample table contains 170,000 or so clones; only one count was recorded for approximately 80% of them. The ten most abundant clones make up more than 2% of the sample.

V lost 0 bases and J lost 4 bases, and the count of bases not matched to a germline gene is 6. The CDR3 covers 15 residues, taking in both the cysteine and the phenylalanine. The kept DNA is CDR3 alone, 45 bases in frame from the first base. Looking up the germline V gene yields CDR1 SGDLS and CDR2 YYNGEE. The cohort was made up of 500 to 850 healthy bone marrow donors. Cohort members were all nominally healthy when sampled, although unrecorded immune exposures were likely present. The donor was CMV seronegative and was included in the group of 352 seronegative cohort members. A peripheral blood sample was provided by each donor, and peripheral blood mononuclear cells were used for TCR beta sequencing. The Qiagen DNeasy Blood Extraction Kit was used to extract genomic DNA from the blood cell samples. A remark on this clone: The clone's antigen remains unknown. Qualities for individual bases were not recorded, and no much larger clone is one base off.

The clonotype was recovered from a man aged 55 to 70 in good health and CMV-seronegative. This receptor chain uses TRBV9 and TRBJ1-2, with TRBD1 matching 7 junction bases. The sequenced sample was PBMCs. The bases read TGTGCCAGCAGCGTAGACCCACAGGGGATCTATGGCTACACCTTC. This gives the protein CASSVDPQGIYGYTF.